This T cell receptor (beta chain) was sequenced in a study of T cell repertoires in cytomegalovirus infection. Looking at the study overall: Selection of CMV epitopes for the study included recently identified HLA-C-restricted and well-studied HLA-B-restricted ones. Public TCR beta signatures provided an indication of both CMV infection and a matching HLA type. Study conclusions and caveats: The ex vivo response was dominated by HLA-C-restricted CMV-specific TCR beta clonotypes. Cumulative frequency (of public TCR beta family members) identified carriers of CMV plus the relevant HLA.

Each CDR3 protein gets one entry after TCRdb re-called the reads with MiXCR. The sample carries 650,000 to 900,000 distinct CDR3 sequences, roughly 29% recorded once. Turning to this clonotype: Its antigen is still unknown.

Per germline, CDR1 DFQATT and CDR2 SNEGSKA (reference sequence). CDR3 length: 15 residues. J was trimmed by 4 bases and V by 1 base; bases with no gene match: 7. The sequenced sample was cultured CD8+ T cells from PBMCs, obtained from culture after CMV antigen stimulation. This chain connects TRBV20-1 to TRBJ1-2, with 9 positions matching TRBD1. This receptor was taken from a human donor in good health (CMV status not recorded). Some clones in this sample may be carry-over from other donors' samples. Here the CDR3 DNA reads TGCAGTGCTAGAGTCCGGGACAGGGATTTCTATGGCTACACCTTC. This gives the protein CSARVRDRDFYGYTF.